Listed below are T cell receptor beta chains from one sample, sequenced in a study of T cell changes during pregnancy in multiple sclerosis. The method was immunoSEQ multiplex PCR; TCRdb's version includes in-frame clones alone and lacks a portion of them. The repertoire holds tens of thousands of clones, with roughly 87% as singletons. The sequenced sample was peripheral blood, obtained in the first trimester of pregnancy. The source is a female donor with multiple sclerosis, enrolled in a pregnancy study. CDR3s include the opening cysteine and the closing phenylalanine or tryptophan.

J: TRBJ2-3; V: TRBV6-6; CDR3: CASSYGTSGTIDTQYF
J: TRBJ2-1; V: TRBV5-1; CDR3: CASSGTGTYFWDEQFF
J: TRBJ2-3; V: TRBV7-8; CDR3: CASRKLAGGPDTQYF
J: TRBJ2-7; V: TRBV7-2; CDR3: CASRSSPLGSGEQYF
J: TRBJ2-7; V: TRBV4-3; CDR3: CASSQQTYRDRGGEQYF
J: TRBJ2-2; V: TRBV6-1; CDR3: CAIPWDRDAGELFF
J: TRBJ2-5; V: TRBV30; CDR3: CAWARKGAKPETQYF
J: TRBJ2-5; V: TRBV4-2; CDR3: CASSPGTSVGQETQYF
J: TRBJ2-1; V: TRBV5-1; CDR3: CASSYSSGNNEQFF
J: TRBJ2-2; V: TRBV6-5; CDR3: CASGAGYTGELFF